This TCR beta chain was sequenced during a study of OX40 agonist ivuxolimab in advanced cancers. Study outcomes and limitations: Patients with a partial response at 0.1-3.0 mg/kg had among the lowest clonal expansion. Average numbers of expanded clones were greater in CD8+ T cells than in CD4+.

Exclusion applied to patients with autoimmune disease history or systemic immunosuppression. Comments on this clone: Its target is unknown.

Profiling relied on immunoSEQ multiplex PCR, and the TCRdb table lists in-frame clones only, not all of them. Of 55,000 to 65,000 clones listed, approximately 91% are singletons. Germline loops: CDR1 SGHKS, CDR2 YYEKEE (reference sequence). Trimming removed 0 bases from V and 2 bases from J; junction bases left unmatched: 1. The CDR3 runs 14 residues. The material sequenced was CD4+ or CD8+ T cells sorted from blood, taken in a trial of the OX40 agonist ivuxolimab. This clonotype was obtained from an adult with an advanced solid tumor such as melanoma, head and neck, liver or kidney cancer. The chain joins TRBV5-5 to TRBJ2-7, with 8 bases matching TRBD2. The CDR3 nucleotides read TGTGCCAGCAGCTTGGTTAGCGGGGCCTACGAGCAGTACTTC. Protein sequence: CASSLVSGAYEQYF. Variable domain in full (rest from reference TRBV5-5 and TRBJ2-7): DAGVTQSPTHLIKTRGQQVTLRCSPISGHKSVSWYQQVLGQGPQFIFQYYEKEERGRGNFPDRFSARQFPNYSSELNVNALLLGDSALYLCASSLVSGAYEQYFGPGTRLTVT.